This passage covers 11 T cell receptor beta chains from one sample sequenced in a study of glioma-infiltrating T cells. Amplification of TCR alpha and beta CDR3 regions from RNA used iRepertoire nested multiplex PCR. MiXCR was run by TCRdb on the multiplex PCR reads, yielding one entry per CDR3 protein. The sample yields about 140,000 distinct CDR3 sequences, around 42% seen once. Sequencing was performed on glioma tissue, nonneoplastic brain tissue, or PBMCs (not recorded which). Every receptor here comes from a human donor with low-grade glioma or glioblastoma, undergoing nonglioma brain surgery, or in good health (not recorded which).

Details on this clonotype: One junction end disagrees with the germline gene, perhaps due to a read error. This chain joins TRBV7-2 and TRBJ2-1; TRBD1 or TRBD2 may be the D gene (5 bases each). The CDR3 length is 15 residues. Germline CDR1 is SGHTA and CDR2 is FQGNSA. Written as DNA, the CDR3 is TGTGCCCGCAGCTCGACCGGGACCTCCTACAATGAGCAGTTCTTC. This gives the protein CARSSTGTSYNEQFF.

This clonotype was detected many times. The chain uses TRBV28 and TRBJ1-4; D unresolved. The CDR3 is 14 amino acids. Trimming took off 5 bases at V and 2 bases at J, with 9 bases between the two ends. Germline loops: CDR1 MDHEN, CDR2 SYDVKM. The CDR3 protein is CASSLGSTNEKLFF. CDR3 nucleotides: TGTGCCAGCAGTCTAGGGTCGACTAATGAAAAACTGTTTTTT.

Only a few counts were recorded for this clonotype. The gene calls are TRBV19 and TRBJ1-1; D is unresolved. The V gene's germline CDR1 is LNHDA and CDR2 SQIVND (reference sequence). The CDR3 is made up of 12 amino acids. Trimming stripped 6 bases from V and 5 bases from J, with 10 bases between. CDR3: CASSILGTEAFF. As DNA, the CDR3 is TGTGCCAGTAGCATCCTCGGGACTGAAGCTTTCTTT.

The chain employs TRBV7-9 and TRBJ2-5; 8 nucleotides line up with TRBD1. Germline CDR1 reads SEHNR; CDR2 reads FQNEAQ (reference sequence). This CDR3 has 16 amino acids. V was pared by 1 base and J by 4 bases, with 8 bases of the junction left unmatched. The CDR3 DNA sequence: TGTGCCAGCAGCTTAGTCTGGACAGGGTTTGGAGAGACCCAGTACTTC. This gives the protein CASSLVWTGFGETQYF. Looking up the rest from reference TRBV7-9 and TRBJ2-5 gives the full variable domain: DTGVSQNPRHKITKRGQNVTFRCDPISEHNRLYWYRQTLGQGPEFLTYFQNEAQLEKSRLLSDRFSAERPKGSFSTLEIQRTEQGDSAMYLCASSLVWTGFGETQYFGPGTRLLVL.

This rearrangement joins TRBV7-2 to TRBJ2-7; D is possibly TRBD1 or TRBD2 (5 bases each). Trimming took off 1 base at V and 3 bases at J, with 10 bases between the two ends. The CDR3 is 14 amino acids. Germline values: CDR1 SGHTA, CDR2 FQGNSA. The CDR3 loop is CASSLVRGNYEQYF. The CDR3, as DNA: TGTGCCAGCAGCTTAGTGAGGGGTAACTACGAGCAGTACTTC. Variable domain in full (rest from reference TRBV7-2 and TRBJ2-7): GAGVSQSPSNKVTEKGKDVELRCDPISGHTALYWYRQSLGQGLEFLIYFQGNSAPDKSGLPSDRFSAERTGGSVSTLTIQRTQQEDSAVYLCASSLVRGNYEQYFGPGTRLTVT.

This clonotype has a handful of counts. This chain uses TRBV7-2 with TRBJ1-1, with D tentatively TRBD1 (6 bases). The CDR3 covers 15 residues. Germline CDR1 reads SGHTA; CDR2 reads FQGNSA. V dropped 5 bases and J dropped 1 base, with 14 bases sitting between them. The CDR3 nucleotides are TGTGCCAGCAGCCGTCGACAGGACCCGAACACTGAAGCTTTCTTT. Its protein is CASSRRQDPNTEAFF.

This clonotype was seen a handful of times. The chain recombines TRBV29-1 with TRBJ2-1; 9 bases align to TRBD1. J was trimmed by 8 bases and V by 7 bases; bases with no gene match: 9. The CDR3 runs 13 residues. Germline values: CDR1 SQVTM, CDR2 ANQGSEA. The CDR3 DNA follows: TGCAGCGCCGGACAGGGGTTTTTGGATGAGCAGTTCTTC. It translates to CSAGQGFLDEQFF.

The V gene is TRBV28, the J gene TRBJ1-1; perhaps TRBD1 as D (6 bases). V was trimmed by 2 bases and J by 1 base, leaving 8 bases between them. This CDR3 is 14 amino acids long. Germline values: CDR1 MDHEN, CDR2 SYDVKM. CDR3 amino acids: CASSLSRGNTEAFF. In nucleotides, the CDR3 is TGTGCCAGCAGTTTAAGCAGGGGGAACACTGAAGCTTTCTTT. The entire variable domain, with the rest obtained from reference TRBV28 and TRBJ1-1, is as follows: DVKVTQSSRYLVKRTGEKVFLECVQDMDHENMFWYRQDPGLGLRLIYFSYDVKMKEKGDIPEGYSVSREKKERFSLILESASTNQTSMYLCASSLSRGNTEAFFGQGTRLTVV.

In its sample, this clonotype was seen once. V and J are TRBV7-2 and TRBJ2-7; 12 bases match TRBD2. This CDR3 spans 14 amino acids. Trimming took 1 base from V and 7 from J; bases not matched to a gene: 2. The germline V gene has CDR1 SGHTA and CDR2 FQGNSA. The CDR3 DNA follows: TGTGCCAGCAGCTTAGGACTAGCGGGGGAGGAGCAGTACTTC. It encodes CASSLGLAGEEQYF.

This chain connects TRBV6-5 to TRBJ2-1; 7 bases map to TRBD1. The DNA end lines up better with TRBJ2-7; the J call may be wrong. In germline, CDR1 is MNHEY, CDR2 SVGAGI. The CDR3 spans 15 residues. DNA of the CDR3: TGTGCCAGCAGTTACTCTGAGACAGGGAGCTACGAGCAGTACTTC. Protein product: CASSYSETGSYEQYF.

The rearrangement links TRBV4-1 to TRBJ1-5; the D gene is possibly TRBD1 (5 bases). Trimming stripped 1 base from V and 7 bases from J, with 11 bases between. Per the germline V gene, CDR1 is MGHRA and CDR2 is YSYEKL. The CDR3 is made up of 14 amino acids. CDR3 sequence reads: CASSQVQAYQPQHF. The CDR3 nucleotides are TGCGCCAGCAGCCAAGTACAGGCTTACCAGCCCCAGCATTTT.